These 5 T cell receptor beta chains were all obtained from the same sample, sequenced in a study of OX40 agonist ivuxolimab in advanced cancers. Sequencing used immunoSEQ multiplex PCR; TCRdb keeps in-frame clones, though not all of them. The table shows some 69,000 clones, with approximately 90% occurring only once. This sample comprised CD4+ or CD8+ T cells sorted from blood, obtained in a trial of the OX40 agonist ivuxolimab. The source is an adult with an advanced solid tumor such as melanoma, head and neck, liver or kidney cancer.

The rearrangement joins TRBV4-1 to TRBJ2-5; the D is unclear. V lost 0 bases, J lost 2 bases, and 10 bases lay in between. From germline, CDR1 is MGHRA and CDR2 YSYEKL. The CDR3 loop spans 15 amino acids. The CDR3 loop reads CASSQDGARQETQYF. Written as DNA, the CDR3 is TGCGCCAGCAGCCAAGATGGAGCGCGGCAAGAGACCCAGTACTTC.

This CDR3 reads CASSTSGNTIYF. The CDR3 coding sequence is TGTGCCAGCAGTACATCTGGAAACACCATATATTTT. This chain links TRBV28 with TRBJ1-3, with unresolved D. CDR1 MDHEN and CDR2 SYDVKM come from the germline V gene. The length of the CDR3 is 12 residues. Trimming took off 5 bases at V and 1 base at J, with 3 bases between the two ends.

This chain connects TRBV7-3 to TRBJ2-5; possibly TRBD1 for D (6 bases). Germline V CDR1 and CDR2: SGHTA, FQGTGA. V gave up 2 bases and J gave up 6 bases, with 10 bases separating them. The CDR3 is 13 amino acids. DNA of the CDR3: TGTGCCAGCAGCTTAGGGGGCAGGCAGACCCAGTACTTC. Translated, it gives CASSLGGRQTQYF. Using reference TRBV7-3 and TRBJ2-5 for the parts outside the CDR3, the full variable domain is GAGVSQTPSNKVTEKGKYVELRCDPISGHTALYWYRQSLGQGPEFLIYFQGTGAADDSGLPNDRFFAVRPEGSVSTLKIQRTERGDSAVYLCASSLGGRQTQYFGPGTRLLVL.

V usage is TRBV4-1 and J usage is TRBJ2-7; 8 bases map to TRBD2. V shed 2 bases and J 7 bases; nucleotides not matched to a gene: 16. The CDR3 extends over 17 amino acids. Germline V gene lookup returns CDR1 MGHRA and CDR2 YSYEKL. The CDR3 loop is CASSQFRGGRSEWEQYF. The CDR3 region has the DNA TGCGCCAGCAGCCAATTTAGGGGCGGGAGGTCCGAATGGGAGCAGTACTTC.

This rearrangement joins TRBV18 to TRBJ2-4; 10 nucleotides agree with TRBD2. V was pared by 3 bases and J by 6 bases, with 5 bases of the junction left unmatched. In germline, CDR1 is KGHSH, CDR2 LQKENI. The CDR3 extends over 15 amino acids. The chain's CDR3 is CASSPVLAGVNIQYF. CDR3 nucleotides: TGTGCCAGCTCACCCGTCCTAGCGGGAGTAAACATTCAGTACTTC.